Shown below are 21 T cell receptor beta chains from a single sample sequenced in a study of PD-1 blockade in classical Hodgkin lymphoma. Documented time point: cycle 4 day 1 (C4D1), after more than five weeks of nivolumab. Every patient was affected by relapse after autologous stem cell transplantation, while exposure to brentuximab vedotin was not uniform. This table comes from immunoSEQ multiplex PCR, and its TCRdb copy is limited to in-frame clones, with some not included. Among under 25,000 clones listed, 81% were seen once. The sample consisted of peripheral blood mononuclear cells (PBMCs), taken before the fourth cycle of nivolumab. The source is a human donor with classical Hodgkin lymphoma.

This sequence joins TRBV7-7 and TRBJ2-2; tentatively, D is TRBD1 (6 bases). This CDR3 is 17 amino acids long. The germline V and J ends were trimmed by 2 bases and 4 bases, with 17 bases remaining between them. CDR1 SSHAT and CDR2 FNYEAQ come from the germline V gene (reference sequence). CDR3 coding DNA: TGTGCCAGCAGCTTATCGTCGTCGGCAGGGGCCACCGGGGAGCTGTTTTTT. Its protein is CASSLSSSAGATGELFF.

V gene TRBV18 combines with J gene TRBJ1-2; D ambiguous. The CDR3 spans 17 residues. The germline V and J ends were trimmed by 0 bases and 6 bases, with 20 bases remaining between them. Germline loops: CDR1 KGHSH, CDR2 LQKENI. The CDR3 DNA reads TGTGCCAGCTCACCACCCGTATTCGCCCAGGCGGGCGATGGCTACACCTTC. The encoded protein is CASSPPVFAQAGDGYTF.

This rearrangement joins TRBV27 to TRBJ1-1; D is undetermined. From germline, CDR1 is MNHEY and CDR2 SMNVEV (reference sequence). V was pared by 2 bases and J by 2 bases, with 18 bases between. This CDR3 comprises 17 residues. The CDR3: CASSLNPDSPKNTEAFF. The CDR3 nucleotides read TGTGCCAGCAGTTTAAATCCAGATTCCCCGAAAAACACTGAAGCTTTCTTT.

The genes are TRBV10-3 and TRBJ1-2; D is uncertain. Germline loops: CDR1 ENHRY, CDR2 SYGVKD. The germline V and J ends were trimmed by 4 bases and 3 bases, with 3 bases remaining between them. This CDR3 region has 11 residues. The CDR3 sequence: CAISADYGYTF. The CDR3 DNA reads TGTGCCATCAGTGCGGACTATGGCTACACCTTC.

By frequency in the sample, this clone is medium-sized. V usage is TRBV28 and J usage is TRBJ2-3; TRBD1 or TRBD2 may be the D gene (5 bases each). With 2 bases removed from V and 6 bases from J, the gap between germline ends came to 12 bases. This CDR3 spans 14 amino acids. The germline V gene has CDR1 MDHEN and CDR2 SYDVKM. CDR3 region: CASSLGAGVDTQYF. The CDR3 nucleotides are TGTGCCAGCAGTTTAGGGGCCGGGGTGGATACGCAGTATTTT.

The rearrangement joins TRBV4-1 to TRBJ1-5; D is unclear. CDR1 MGHRA and CDR2 YSYEKL come from the germline V gene. V was pared by 4 bases and J by 6 bases, with 10 bases between. The CDR3 spans 13 residues. The CDR3 protein is CASSPQERQPQHF. CDR3 bases: TGCGCCAGCAGCCCTCAGGAGCGTCAGCCCCAGCATTTT.

The chain links TRBV5-1 to TRBJ2-7; maybe TRBD2 (5 bases). Trimming removed 4 bases at V and 8 bases at J, with 22 bases between. The CDR3 totals 15 residues. The germline V gene has CDR1 SGHRS and CDR2 YFSETQ. The DNA for the CDR3 is TGCGCCAGCAGCCGACGATTCGGGCAGGAGGAGAAGCAGTACTTC. Translated: CASSRRFGQEEKQYF.

This clone was seen a handful of times. This chain joins TRBV14 and TRBJ2-7; 9 nucleotides match TRBD1. J lost 7 bases, V lost 4 bases, and 11 bases had no gene match. Germline V gene data show CDR1 as SGHDN and CDR2 as FVKESK. The CDR3 extends over 15 amino acids. The CDR3 region is CASSPQGQGPWEQYF. The CDR3 nucleotides read TGTGCCAGCAGCCCGCAGGGACAGGGCCCTTGGGAGCAGTACTTC. Using reference TRBV14 and TRBJ2-7 for the parts outside the CDR3, the full variable domain is EAGVTQFPSHSVIEKGQTVTLRCDPISGHDNLYWYRRVMGKEIKFLLHFVKESKQDESGMPNNRFLAERTGGTYSTLKVQPAELEDSGVYFCASSPQGQGPWEQYFGPGTRLTVT.

This clone was recorded once. The chain is built from TRBV18 and TRBJ1-3; D not resolved. V lost 1 base, J lost 2 bases, and 6 bases lay in between. CDR1 KGHSH and CDR2 LQKENI come from the germline V gene. This CDR3 is built from 14 residues. CDR3: CASSPRVAGNTIYF. In nucleotides, the CDR3 is TGTGCCAGCTCACCACGGGTGGCTGGAAACACCATATATTTT.

The chain uses TRBV5-4 and TRBJ2-1, with 12 bases aligning to TRBD2. The germline V gene encodes CDR1 SGHNT and CDR2 YYREEE (reference sequence). The CDR3 length is 17 residues. With 4 bases clipped from V and 3 bases from J, the junction kept 8 bases outside the gene matches. In DNA form, the CDR3 reads TGTGCCAGCAGCCCAAATCAACTAGCGGGAGGCTACAATGAGCAGTTCTTC. It is translated as CASSPNQLAGGYNEQFF.

V and J are TRBV7-9 and TRBJ2-5; tentatively, D is TRBD1 or TRBD2 (5 bases each). CDR3 length: 18 residues. Germline V gene lookup returns CDR1 SEHNR and CDR2 FQNEAQ (reference sequence). V gave up 6 bases and J gave up 5 bases, with 28 bases separating them. The CDR3 spells CASSYDPSGATWRETQYF. The CDR3 DNA sequence: TGTGCCAGCAGTTATGATCCCTCCGGGGCAACTTGGAGGGAGACCCAGTACTTC. The variable domain in full, completed from reference TRBV7-9 and TRBJ2-5, reads DTGVSQNPRHKITKRGQNVTFRCDPISEHNRLYWYRQTLGQGPEFLTYFQNEAQLEKSRLLSDRFSAERPKGSFSTLEIQRTEQGDSAMYLCASSYDPSGATWRETQYFGPGTRLLVL.

This clone was detected once. The gene calls are TRBV5-1 and TRBJ1-4; 8 bases are a match to TRBD1. Germline CDR1 is SGHRS and CDR2 is YFSETQ. V dropped 0 bases and J dropped 8; count of bases not matched to a gene: 6. CDR3 length equals 15 residues. The CDR3 sequence: CASSLGRQGYEKLFF. CDR3 in DNA: TGCGCCAGCAGCTTGGGGCGACAGGGGTACGAAAAACTGTTTTTT.

The chain combines TRBV5-1 with TRBJ2-3; TRBD1 is a possible D gene (6 bases). Germline CDR1 SGHRS, CDR2 YFSETQ. Trimming took 4 bases from V and 9 from J, leaving 18 bases between them. The CDR3 extends over 14 amino acids. The CDR3 DNA reads as TGCGCCAGCAGCCAGGGACAACCTGGGAACACGCAGTATTTT. As protein: CASSQGQPGNTQYF.

The rearrangement links TRBV6-5 to TRBJ2-5; no reliable D call. The V end lost 2 bases, the J end lost 4 bases, and 2 bases lay between the germline ends. The CDR3 covers 11 residues. The germline CDR1 and CDR2 sequences are MNHEY and SVGAGI. The DNA for the CDR3 is TGTGCCAGCAGTTACCGAGAGACCCAGTACTTC. This codes for CASSYRETQYF.

The rearrangement links TRBV19 to TRBJ2-6; 12 bases are shared with TRBD1. CDR1 is LNHDA, CDR2 SQIVND, per germline (reference sequence). The CDR3 contains 17 residues. V was pared by 4 bases and J by 3 bases, with 4 bases of the junction left unmatched. The CDR3 reads CASSKGQGANGANVLTF. CDR3 coding DNA: TGTGCCAGTAGTAAGGGACAGGGGGCCAATGGGGCCAACGTCCTGACTTTC.

The chain recombines TRBV2 with TRBJ2-1; the match to TRBD2 covers 10 bases. There are 14 residues in the CDR3. CDR1 and CDR2 (germline): SNHLY, FYNNEI. V dropped 8 bases and J dropped 4; count of bases not matched to a gene: 5. This CDR3 is CASDKRGGYNEQFF. CDR3 sequence (DNA): TGTGCCAGCGATAAGCGGGGGGGATACAATGAGCAGTTCTTC. The complete variable domain, with remaining parts taken from reference TRBV2 and TRBJ2-1, reads EPEVTQTPSHQVTQMGQEVILRCVPISNHLYFYWYRQILGQKVEFLVSFYNNEISEKSEIFDDQFSVERPDGSNFTLKIRSTKLEDSAMYFCASDKRGGYNEQFFGPGTRLTVL.

This chain links TRBV7-8 with TRBJ1-5, with D possibly matching TRBD1 (5 bases). This CDR3 spans 22 amino acids. The V end was cut by 3 bases, the J end by 0 bases, with 30 bases between. Germline V gene lookup returns CDR1 SGHVS and CDR2 FQNEAQ. CDR3 nucleotide sequence: TGTGCCAGCAGCTTCGACCCCTGGTCGGGGGACCGACCAGATTCTAGCAATCAGCCCCAGCATTTT. It encodes CASSFDPWSGDRPDSSNQPQHF.

The chain has TRBV9 and TRBJ2-1, with TRBD1 matching 11 bases. Trimming at V came to 6 bases and at J to 10 bases, leaving 24 bases not matched to a gene. CDR1 and CDR2 from the germline V gene are SGDLS and YYNGEE. This CDR3 contains 19 residues. CDR3 region: CASTRGVGGTGGVAGEQFF. The CDR3 DNA reads as TGTGCCAGCACCCGGGGGGTGGGAGGGACAGGGGGTGTAGCAGGCGAGCAGTTCTTC.

The chain is built from TRBV7-2 and TRBJ2-3; D may be TRBD2 (6 bases). Looked up from germline, CDR1 is SGHTA and CDR2 is FQGNSA. Trimming shortened V by 2 bases and J by 3 bases, and 15 bases separated the two germline ends. The length of the CDR3 is 16 residues. In nucleotides, the CDR3 is TGTGCCAGCAGCTTACCGGGACTTTTAGTTACAGATACGCAGTATTTT. Translation: CASSLPGLLVTDTQYF.

The chain couples TRBV2 to TRBJ2-1; 11 bases match TRBD2. Trimming took 7 bases from V and 1 from J; bases not matched to a gene: 0. This CDR3 is built from 14 residues. Germline CDR1 and CDR2: SNHLY and FYNNEI. CDR3 in amino acids: CASTSGGSYNEQFF. CDR3 nucleotide sequence: TGTGCCAGCACTAGCGGGGGGTCCTACAATGAGCAGTTCTTC. Filled out from reference TRBV2 and TRBJ2-1, the complete variable domain reads EPEVTQTPSHQVTQMGQEVILRCVPISNHLYFYWYRQILGQKVEFLVSFYNNEISEKSEIFDDQFSVERPDGSNFTLKIRSTKLEDSAMYFCASTSGGSYNEQFFGPGTRLTVL.

CDR3 sequence: CASSQSTGRYGYTF. CDR3 DNA: TGCGCCAGCAGTCAATCAACAGGTCGCTATGGCTACACCTTC. The rearrangement joins TRBV23-1 to TRBJ1-2, with D maybe TRBD1 (5 bases). TRBV23-1 is an ORF for which the function is uncertain. There are 14 residues in the CDR3. V was trimmed by 0 bases and J by 4 bases, leaving 9 bases between them.